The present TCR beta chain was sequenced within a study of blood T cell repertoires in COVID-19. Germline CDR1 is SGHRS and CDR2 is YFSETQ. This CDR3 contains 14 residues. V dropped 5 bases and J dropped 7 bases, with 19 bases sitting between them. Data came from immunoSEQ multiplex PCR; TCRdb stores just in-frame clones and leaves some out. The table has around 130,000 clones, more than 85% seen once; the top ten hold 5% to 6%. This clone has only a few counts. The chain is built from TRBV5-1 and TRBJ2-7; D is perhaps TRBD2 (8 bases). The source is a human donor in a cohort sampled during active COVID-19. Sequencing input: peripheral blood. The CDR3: CASSPGGGKEEQYF. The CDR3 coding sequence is TGCGCCAGCAGTCCGGGAGGGGGCAAGGAGGAGCAGTACTTC.